Sequencing of this T cell receptor beta chain was carried out in a study of blood T cell repertoires in COVID-19. About the research overall: Samples representing acute and convalescent COVID-19 were sourced from the United States, Italy and Spain. T cells, B-cell-depleted T cells, or PBMCs supplied cDNA or gDNA.

Per the study methods: Reference gene primer amplification gave nucleated cell count estimates. Method: immunoSEQ multiplex PCR; TCRdb's copy keeps in-frame clones and lacks some. For V, J and clone size, that table is used; D and trimming come from the DNA. The profile covers about 230,000 clones, with approximately 81% appearing a single time and around 0.89% taken by the ten largest. This CDR3 is 13 amino acids long. Germline V gene data show CDR1 as SGHTA and CDR2 as FQGNSA. V gave up 3 bases and J gave up 8 bases, with 13 bases separating them. This clone was seen a handful of times. Source material: peripheral blood. The clonotype comes from a man aged 40-50 years with acute or convalescent COVID-19. The chain combines TRBV7-2 with TRBJ1-2; maybe TRBD1 (6 bases). The CDR3 bases are TGTGCCAGCAGCTTGACCAGGGGCATCGGCTACACCTTC. The encoded protein is CASSLTRGIGYTF. Filled out from reference TRBV7-2 and TRBJ1-2, the complete variable domain reads GAGVSQSPSNKVTEKGKDVELRCDPISGHTALYWYRQSLGQGLEFLIYFQGNSAPDKSGLPSDRFSAERTGGSVSTLTIQRTQQEDSAVYLCASSLTRGIGYTFGSGTRLTVV.